A single sample gave rise to the 7 T cell receptor beta chains below, sequenced in a study of cytomegalovirus exposure and HLA in healthy donors. The PCR contained 60 Vbeta and 13 Jbeta primers. Only in-frame clones appear in the TCRdb table, and some are missing; sequencing was by immunoSEQ multiplex PCR. Of approximately 210,000 clones in the sample, 82% are singletons; the top ten hold nearly 6%. Sample: PBMCs. All receptors derive from a man aged 40-50 years in good health and CMV-seropositive.

V gene TRBV25-1 combines with J gene TRBJ1-3; 8 bases fit TRBD1. With V trimmed by 3 bases and J by 5 bases, 6 bases remained unmatched. The CDR3 contains 15 residues. The germline CDR1 and CDR2 sequences are MGHDK and SYGVNS. CDR3 residues: CASSDQGASRNTIYF. As DNA, the CDR3 is TGTGCCAGCAGTGATCAGGGGGCTAGTAGAAACACCATATATTTT.

This clone was recorded only once. The chain recombines TRBV6-6 with TRBJ2-7; 7 nucleotides line up with TRBD1. The CDR3 totals 13 residues. V dropped 7 bases and J dropped 2; count of bases not matched to a gene: 5. Germline V gives CDR1 MNHNY, CDR2 SVGAGI (reference sequence). The CDR3 nucleotides are TGTGCCAGCAACCCGACAGGGACCTACGAGCAGTACGTC. Its protein is CASNPTGTYEQYV.

The chain carries TRBV5-1 and TRBJ1-4; possibly TRBD1 for D (6 bases). Trimming removed 4 bases at V and 8 bases at J, with 12 bases between. The CDR3 spans 13 residues. CDR1 is SGHRS and CDR2 is YFSETQ in the germline V gene. The CDR3 loop is CASSTGHDEKLFF. CDR3 in DNA: TGCGCCAGCAGCACGGGACACGACGAAAAACTGTTTTTT.

This clone was recorded a few times. This chain links TRBV28 with TRBJ2-1, with TRBD2 matching 12 bases. The CDR3 runs to 15 residues. With 5 bases clipped from V and 11 bases from J, the junction kept 10 bases outside the gene matches. Germline-derived CDR1 and CDR2 are MDHEN and SYDVKM. The CDR3 reads CASSPQTSGRIKQFF. The CDR3 DNA sequence: TGTGCCAGCAGTCCACAAACTAGCGGGAGGATTAAGCAGTTCTTC.

This sequence joins TRBV11-3 and TRBJ2-7, with 10 bases matching TRBD1. The CDR3 length is 13 residues. Per germline, CDR1 SGHNT and CDR2 YENEEA. The CDR3, as DNA: TGTGCCAGCAGCTTATCCGGACAGGGGGAGCCGGACGTC. The encoded protein is CASSLSGQGEPDV.

This sequence joins TRBV5-1 and TRBJ1-1; D is perhaps TRBD1 (5 bases). Germline CDR1 is SGHRS and CDR2 is YFSETQ. The CDR3 consists of 15 residues. V dropped 2 bases and J dropped 1 base, with 12 bases sitting between them. The CDR3 DNA sequence: TGCGCCAGCAGCTTCCAGGGAGGGTGGAACACTGAAGCTTTCTTT. Its translation is CASSFQGGWNTEAFF.

The V call is TRBV27, the J call TRBJ1-5, with a weak D call TRBD1 (5 bases). V dropped 5 bases and J dropped 1 base, with 12 bases sitting between them. From germline, CDR1 is MNHEY and CDR2 SMNVEV (reference sequence). The CDR3 length is 15 residues. In DNA, the CDR3 is TGTGCCAGCAGTAAACAGGCGGGAAGCAATCAGCCCCAGCATTTT. Translating it yields CASSKQAGSNQPQHF.